This T cell receptor beta chain was captured in a study of early T cells in non-severe SARS-CoV-2 infection. The CDR3 spans 13 residues. Trimming left V 3 bases short and J 8 bases short, with 10 bases between. Unique molecular identifiers were affixed to single, distinct cDNA molecules. Each CDR3 protein is one row after TCRdb ran MiXCR on the 5' RACE reads. Of over 60,000 distinct CDR3 sequences in the sample, roughly 8.7% were seen once. This clonotype has a single count. The source of this sequence is an adult who was a healthcare worker with PCR-confirmed SARS-CoV-2 infection or an uninfected control (not recorded which). The sequenced sample consisted of whole blood. The rearrangement uses TRBV12-3 or TRBV12-4 and TRBJ1-4, with unresolved D. The CDR3 sequence: CASSFTLPEKLFF. The CDR3 nucleotides are TGTGCCAGCAGTTTTACCCTGCCCGAAAAACTGTTTTTT.